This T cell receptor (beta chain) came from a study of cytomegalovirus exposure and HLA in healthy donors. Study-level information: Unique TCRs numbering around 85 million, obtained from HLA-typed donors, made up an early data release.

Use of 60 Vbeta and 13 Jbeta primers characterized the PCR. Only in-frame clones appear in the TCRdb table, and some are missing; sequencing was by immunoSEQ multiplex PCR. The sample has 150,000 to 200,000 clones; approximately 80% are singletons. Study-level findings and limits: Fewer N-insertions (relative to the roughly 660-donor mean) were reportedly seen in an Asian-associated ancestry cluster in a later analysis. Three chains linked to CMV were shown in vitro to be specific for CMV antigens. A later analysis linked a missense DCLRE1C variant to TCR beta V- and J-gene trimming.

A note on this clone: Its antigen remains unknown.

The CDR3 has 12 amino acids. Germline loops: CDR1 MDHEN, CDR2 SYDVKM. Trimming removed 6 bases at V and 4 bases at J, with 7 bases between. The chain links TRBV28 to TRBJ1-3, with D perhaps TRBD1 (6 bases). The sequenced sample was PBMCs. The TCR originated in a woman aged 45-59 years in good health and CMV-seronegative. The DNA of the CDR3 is TGTGCCAGCAGCAGGGGCGGAAACACCATATATTTT. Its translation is CASSRGGNTIYF.